These 13 T cell receptor beta chains were sequenced from one sample in a study of T cell changes during pregnancy in multiple sclerosis. Sequencing used immunoSEQ multiplex PCR; TCRdb keeps in-frame clones, though not all of them. The sample includes about 46,000 clones, around 92% of them seen just once. This specimen consisted of CD8+ T cells from peripheral blood mononuclear cells, obtained after pregnancy. The source of these receptors is a female donor with multiple sclerosis, enrolled in a pregnancy study.

The chain couples TRBV21-1 to TRBJ1-5; the DNA was not compared with TRBD1, the D call given in the table. TRBV21-1 is a known pseudogene. The CDR3 runs 16 residues. Here the CDR3 reads CASSKPGQGLVQPQHF. Written as DNA, the CDR3 is TGTGCCAGCAGCAAGCCGGGACAGGGGTTGGTTCAGCCCCAGCATTTT.

The chain combines TRBV19 with TRBJ2-1; D not resolved. With 3 bases removed from V and 9 bases from J, the gap between germline ends came to 12 bases. The CDR3 loop spans 13 amino acids. Germline V gene data show CDR1 as LNHDA and CDR2 as SQIVND (reference sequence). CDR3 sequence (DNA): TGTGCCAGTAGTATTTCGCTAGTCCCTGAGCAGTTCTTC. This gives the protein CASSISLVPEQFF.

The chain uses TRBV5-4 and TRBJ2-6; TRBD1 agrees at 9 bases. The germline V gene encodes CDR1 SGHNT and CDR2 YYREEE (reference sequence). This CDR3 is 20 amino acids long. V lost 4 bases and J lost 0; bases outside the gene matches: 14. CDR3 region: CASSPVTGQGPSSGANVLTF. The CDR3, as DNA: TGTGCCAGCAGCCCCGTCACTGGACAGGGGCCTAGCTCTGGGGCCAACGTCCTGACTTTC.

The chain joins TRBV18 to TRBJ2-2; possible D gene TRBD1, 5 bases. V lost 4 bases and J lost 5, with 8 bases in between. Germline V gene sequence: CDR1 KGHSH, CDR2 LQKENI. This CDR3 contains 13 residues. CDR3 residues: CASSLGQTGELFF. CDR3 in DNA: TGTGCCAGCTCACTGGGGCAGACCGGGGAGCTGTTTTTT.

The CDR3 sequence is CASSLSPFSTGERTDTQYF. The CDR3 DNA reads as TGTGCCAGCAGCTTATCCCCGTTCAGTACGGGGGAACGCACAGATACGCAGTATTTT. The chain uses TRBV7-2 and TRBJ2-3, with a possible D match to TRBD2 (6 bases). This CDR3 is 19 amino acids long. The ends were cut back, 2 bases at V and 1 base at J, with 22 bases in the middle. Germline V gene data show CDR1 as SGHTA and CDR2 as FQGNSA. The full variable domain, its missing parts supplied by reference TRBV7-2 and TRBJ2-3, is GAGVSQSPSNKVTEKGKDVELRCDPISGHTALYWYRQSLGQGLEFLIYFQGNSAPDKSGLPSDRFSAERTGGSVSTLTIQRTQQEDSAVYLCASSLSPFSTGERTDTQYFGPGTRLTVL.

The chain recombines TRBV2 with TRBJ2-7; 14 nucleotides agree with TRBD2. Unmatched junction bases numbered 3, after V lost 8 bases and J lost 3 bases. The germline V gene has CDR1 SNHLY and CDR2 FYNNEI. The CDR3 has 14 residues. The CDR3 reads CASSGLAGVYEQYF. CDR3 bases: TGTGCCAGCTCGGGACTAGCGGGGGTCTACGAGCAGTACTTC.

The gene calls are TRBV6-5 and TRBJ1-1; the D is unclear. Germline lookup yields CDR1 MNHEY and CDR2 SVGAGI. The CDR3 covers 15 residues. Trimming removed 10 bases at V and 5 bases at J, with 23 bases between. CDR3 sequence reads: CATLLPSFSRTEAFF. The CDR3 region has the DNA TGTGCCACCCTACTCCCTAGCTTCTCGAGAACTGAAGCTTTCTTT.

The rearrangement links TRBV4-2 to TRBJ2-7, with D unclear. The CDR3 runs to 14 residues. CDR1 and CDR2 from the germline V gene are LGHNA and YNFKEQ. V gave up 4 bases and J gave up 3 bases, with 13 bases separating them. The CDR3 loop reads CASSPAKLHYEQYF. CDR3 in DNA: TGTGCCAGCAGCCCAGCGAAACTACACTACGAGCAGTACTTC.

The chain carries TRBV9 and TRBJ1-2, with 7 bases fitting TRBD1. The CDR3 runs 14 residues. The germline V gene has CDR1 SGDLS and CDR2 YYNGEE. The V gene end was trimmed by 1 base and the J gene end by 4 bases; junction bases not matched to a gene: 4. The CDR3 protein is CASSVRGRSYGYTF. In DNA, the CDR3 is TGTGCCAGCAGCGTAAGGGGGCGCAGCTATGGCTACACCTTC.

This clone is a singleton in its sample. The chain has TRBV4-1 and TRBJ2-1; D remains unclear. Looked up from germline, CDR1 is MGHRA and CDR2 is YSYEKL. The CDR3 is 17 amino acids. V lost 1 base, J lost 7 bases, and 20 bases lay in between. This CDR3 reads CASSQATTEIFENEQFF. As DNA, the CDR3 is TGCGCCAGCAGCCAAGCTACTACGGAGATCTTCGAGAATGAGCAGTTCTTC.

This rearrangement joins TRBV7-3 to TRBJ1-1; D not resolved. V dropped 3 bases and J dropped 3 bases, with 8 bases sitting between them. The CDR3 length is 13 residues. Per germline, CDR1 SGHTA and CDR2 FQGTGA. Here the CDR3 reads CASSLEGHTEAFF. CDR3 DNA: TGTGCCAGCAGCTTGGAGGGTCACACTGAAGCTTTCTTT.

This sequence joins TRBV9 and TRBJ1-5; 8 nucleotides agree with TRBD1. The CDR3 is 15 residues long. V shed 0 bases, J shed 4 bases, and the junction held 3 bases outside the gene matches. The germline gives CDR1 SGDLS, CDR2 YYNGEE. The chain's CDR3 is CASSVAGQVNQPQHF. In DNA form, the CDR3 reads TGTGCCAGCAGCGTAGCGGGACAGGTGAATCAGCCCCAGCATTTT.

The gene calls are TRBV4-2 and TRBJ2-1; TRBD2 matches 13 bases. The germline CDR1 and CDR2 sequences are LGHNA and YNFKEQ. The CDR3 runs 16 residues. With 0 bases clipped from V and 15 bases from J, the junction kept 11 bases outside the gene matches. The chain's CDR3 is CASSQDVLAGGPEGFF. CDR3 in DNA: TGTGCCAGCAGCCAAGACGTACTAGCGGGAGGGCCGGAGGGGTTCTTC.